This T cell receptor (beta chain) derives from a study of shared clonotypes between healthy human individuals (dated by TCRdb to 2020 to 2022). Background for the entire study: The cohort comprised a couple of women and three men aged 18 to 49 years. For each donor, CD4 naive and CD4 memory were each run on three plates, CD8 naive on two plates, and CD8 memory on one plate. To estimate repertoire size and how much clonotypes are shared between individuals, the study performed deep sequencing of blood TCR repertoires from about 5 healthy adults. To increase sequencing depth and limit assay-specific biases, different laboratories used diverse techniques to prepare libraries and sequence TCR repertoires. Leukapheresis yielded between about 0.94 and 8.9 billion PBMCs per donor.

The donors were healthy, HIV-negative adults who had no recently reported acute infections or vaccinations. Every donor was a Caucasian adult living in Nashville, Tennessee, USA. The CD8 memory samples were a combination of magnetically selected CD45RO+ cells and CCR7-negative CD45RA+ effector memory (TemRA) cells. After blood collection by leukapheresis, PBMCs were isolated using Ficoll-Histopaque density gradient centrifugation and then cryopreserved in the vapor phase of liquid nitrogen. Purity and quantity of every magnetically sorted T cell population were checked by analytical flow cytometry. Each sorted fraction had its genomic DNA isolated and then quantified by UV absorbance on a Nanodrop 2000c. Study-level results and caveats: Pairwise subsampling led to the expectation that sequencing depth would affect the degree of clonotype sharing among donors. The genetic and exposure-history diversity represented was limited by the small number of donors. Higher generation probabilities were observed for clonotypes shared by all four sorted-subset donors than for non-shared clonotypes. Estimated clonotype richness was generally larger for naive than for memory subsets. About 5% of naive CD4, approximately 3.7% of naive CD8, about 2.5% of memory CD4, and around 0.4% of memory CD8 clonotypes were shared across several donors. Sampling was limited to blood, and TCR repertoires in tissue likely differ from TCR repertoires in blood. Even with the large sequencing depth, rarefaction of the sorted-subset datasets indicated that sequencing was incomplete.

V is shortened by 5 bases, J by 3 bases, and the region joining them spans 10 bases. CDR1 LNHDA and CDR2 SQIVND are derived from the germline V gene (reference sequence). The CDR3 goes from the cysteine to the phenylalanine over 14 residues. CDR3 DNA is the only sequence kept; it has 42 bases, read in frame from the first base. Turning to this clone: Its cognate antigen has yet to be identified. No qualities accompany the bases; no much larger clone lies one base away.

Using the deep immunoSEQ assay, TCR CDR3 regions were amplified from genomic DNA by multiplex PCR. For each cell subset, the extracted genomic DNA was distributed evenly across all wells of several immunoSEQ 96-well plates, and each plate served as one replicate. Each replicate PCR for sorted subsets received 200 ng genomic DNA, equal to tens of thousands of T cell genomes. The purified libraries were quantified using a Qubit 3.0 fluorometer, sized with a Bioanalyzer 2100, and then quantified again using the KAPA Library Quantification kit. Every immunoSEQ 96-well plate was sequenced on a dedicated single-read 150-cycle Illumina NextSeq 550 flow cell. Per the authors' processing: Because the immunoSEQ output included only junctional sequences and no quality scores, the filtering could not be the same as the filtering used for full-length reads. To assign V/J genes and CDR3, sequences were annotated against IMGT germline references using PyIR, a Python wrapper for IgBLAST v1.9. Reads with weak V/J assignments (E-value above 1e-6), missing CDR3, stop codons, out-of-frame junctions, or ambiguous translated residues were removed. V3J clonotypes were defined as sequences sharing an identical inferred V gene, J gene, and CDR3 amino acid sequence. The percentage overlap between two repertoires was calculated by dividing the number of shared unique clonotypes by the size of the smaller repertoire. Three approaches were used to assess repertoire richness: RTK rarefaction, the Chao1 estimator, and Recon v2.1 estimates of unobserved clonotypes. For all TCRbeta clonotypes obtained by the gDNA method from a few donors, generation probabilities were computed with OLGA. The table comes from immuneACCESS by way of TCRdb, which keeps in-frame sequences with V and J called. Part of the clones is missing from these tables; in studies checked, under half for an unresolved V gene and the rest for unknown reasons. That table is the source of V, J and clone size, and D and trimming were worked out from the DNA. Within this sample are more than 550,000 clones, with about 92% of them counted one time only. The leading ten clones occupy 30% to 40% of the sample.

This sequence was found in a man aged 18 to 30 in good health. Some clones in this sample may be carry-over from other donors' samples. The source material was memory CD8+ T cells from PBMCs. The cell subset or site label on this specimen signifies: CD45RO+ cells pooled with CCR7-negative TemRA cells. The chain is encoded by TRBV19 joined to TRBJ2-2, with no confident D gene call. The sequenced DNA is TGTGCCAGTAGTCTTGTCTTATACACCGGGGAGCTGTTTTTT. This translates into CASSLVLYTGELFF.